Described below is a single TCR beta chain sequence and its context. Its antigen remains unknown. In TCRdb, the 5' RACE reads were re-called with MiXCR into one record per CDR3 protein. This sample has fewer than 450,000 distinct CDR3 sequences, with roughly 24% found just once. The CDR3 is made up of 16 amino acids. The ends were cut back, 3 bases at V and 1 base at J, with 13 bases in the middle. Germline V lookup: CDR1 MNHEY, CDR2 SVGAGI. These data originate in a study of T-cell memory formation after mild COVID-19. General study results and limits: The finding that pre-infection memory included some responding clones suggested that cross-reactive memory joined. Contracting clones localized mainly to CM and EM when CD4+ and mainly to EMRA when CD8+.

The receptor's source is an adult woman who had mild COVID-19 (a few samples of this study predate the infection). Cell type and time point are not known. Sequencing was done on a sample of PBMCs or a T cell subset sorted from them (not recorded which). The V and J genes are TRBV6-5 and TRBJ2-1; D may be TRBD2 (5 bases). The CDR3 protein is CASSYVGPGSYNEQFF. The DNA of the CDR3 is TGTGCCAGCAGTTATGTTGGCCCGGGGTCCTACAATGAGCAGTTCTTC.